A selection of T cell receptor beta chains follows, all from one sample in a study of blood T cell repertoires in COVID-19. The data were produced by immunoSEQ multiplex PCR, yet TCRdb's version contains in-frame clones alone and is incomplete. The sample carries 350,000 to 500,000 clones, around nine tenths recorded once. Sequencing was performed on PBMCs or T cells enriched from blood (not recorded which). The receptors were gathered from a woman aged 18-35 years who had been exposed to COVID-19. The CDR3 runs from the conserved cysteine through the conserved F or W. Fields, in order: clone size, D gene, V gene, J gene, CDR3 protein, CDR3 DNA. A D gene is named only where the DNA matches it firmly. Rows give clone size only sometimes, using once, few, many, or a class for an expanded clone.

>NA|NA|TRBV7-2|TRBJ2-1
CASSAVETRFNEQFF
TGTGCCAGCAGCGCGGTAGAAACTAGGTTTAATGAGCAGTTCTTC
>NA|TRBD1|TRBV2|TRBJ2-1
CASIQGQSYNEQFF
TGTGCCAGCATACAGGGACAGTCCTACAATGAGCAGTTCTTC
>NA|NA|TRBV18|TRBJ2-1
CASSPGDYNEQFF
TGTGCCAGCTCACCGGGCGATTACAATGAGCAGTTCTTC
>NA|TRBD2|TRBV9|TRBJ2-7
CARSAGGGLADSYEQYF
TGTGCCCGCAGCGCGGGGGGGGGACTAGCGGACTCCTACGAGCAGTACTTC
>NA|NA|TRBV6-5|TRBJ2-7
CASASSYEQYF
TGTGCCAGCGCTAGCTCCTACGAGCAGTACTTC
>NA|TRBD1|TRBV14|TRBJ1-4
CASSQVQGASEKLFF
TGTGCCAGCAGCCAAGTCCAGGGGGCTAGTGAAAAACTGTTTTTT
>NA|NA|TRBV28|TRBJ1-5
CASRNRRYSNQPQHF
TGTGCCAGCCGTAACAGGCGCTATAGCAATCAGCCCCAGCATTTT
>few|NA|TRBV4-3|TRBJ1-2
CASSQDIQGYGYTF
TGCGCCAGCAGCCAAGATATACAGGGCTATGGCTACACCTTC
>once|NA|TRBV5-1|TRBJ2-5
CASSLESGRETQYF
TGCGCCAGCAGCTTGGAATCAGGGAGGGAGACCCAGTACTTC
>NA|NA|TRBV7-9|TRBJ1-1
CASSLAPTGFAEAFF
TGTGCCAGCAGCTTAGCCCCTACAGGGTTCGCTGAAGCTTTCTTT
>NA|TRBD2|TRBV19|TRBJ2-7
CASSIFSGGSYEQYF
TGTGCCAGTAGTATATTCAGCGGGGGATCCTACGAGCAGTACTTC
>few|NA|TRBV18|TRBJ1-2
CASSPGVDFYTF
TGTGCCAGCTCACCCGGGGTCGACTTCTACACCTTC
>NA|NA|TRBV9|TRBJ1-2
CASSVGSGADYGYTF
TGTGCCAGCAGCGTAGGGTCAGGGGCGGACTATGGCTACACCTTC
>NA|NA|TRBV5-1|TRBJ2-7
CASSPGQMSYEQYF
TGCGCCAGCAGCCCAGGACAGATGTCCTACGAGCAGTACTTC
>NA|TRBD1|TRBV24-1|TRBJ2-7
CATSDRDRGPKGVNEQYF
TGTGCCACCAGTGACCGGGACAGGGGGCCCAAGGGCGTCAACGAGCAGTACTTC
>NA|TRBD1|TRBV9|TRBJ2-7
CASSGRDRGIEQYF
TGTGCCAGCAGCGGTCGGGACAGGGGAATCGAGCAGTACTTC
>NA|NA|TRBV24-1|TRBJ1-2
CATSDYTDRGYTF
TGTGCCACCAGTGACTACACCGACAGGGGCTACACCTTC